This T cell receptor (beta chain) was retrieved from a study of blood T cell repertoires in COVID-19. Overall study context: Samples came from the United States, Italy and Spain, spanning acute and convalescent COVID-19.

CDR3 length equals 15 residues. The germline V and J ends were trimmed by 1 base and 2 bases, with 9 bases remaining between them. Germline V gene lookup returns CDR1 LGHNA and CDR2 YNFKEQ. The protocol was immunoSEQ multiplex PCR, while the TCRdb copy is restricted to in-frame clones and leaves out a portion. The top ten hold approximately 6.8% of the sample, which has 65,000 to 70,000 clones, 60% to 80% seen once. The TCR originated in a woman aged 55-75 years with acute or convalescent COVID-19. Sequenced input: peripheral blood. The V gene is TRBV4-2, the J gene TRBJ1-3; D is unclear. The CDR3 DNA reads as TGTGCCAGCAGCCAAGTACGGGGTACTGGAAACACCATATATTTT. Translated: CASSQVRGTGNTIYF.